The 25 T cell receptor beta chains given below trace back to one sample, sequenced in a study of CD8 T cells in Susac syndrome. RNA in amounts of roughly 0.5 to 1 ug was reverse transcribed with random hexamers. TCRdb analysed the immunoSEQ multiplex PCR reads with MiXCR anew, one entry per CDR3 protein. The sample lists roughly 80,000 distinct CDR3 sequences, roughly 91% occurring once. What was sequenced was CD8+ T cells from PBMCs. These receptors were taken from a human donor with multiple sclerosis.

CDR3 protein: CASSPPGSNQPQHF. The CDR3 DNA follows: TGTGCCAGCAGCCCCCCCGGTAGCAATCAGCCCCAGCATTTT. V gene TRBV28 combines with J gene TRBJ1-5; D is unresolved. V lost 6 bases to trimming and J lost 0 bases, with 9 bases between them. This CDR3 region has 14 residues. Germline V lookup: CDR1 MDHEN, CDR2 SYDVKM.

The rearrangement joins TRBV10-3 to TRBJ2-3; 10 nucleotides line up with TRBD2. Trimming at V came to 4 bases and at J to 4 bases, leaving 8 bases not matched to a gene. Germline V gives CDR1 ENHRY, CDR2 SYGVKD. There are 16 residues in the CDR3. CDR3 in DNA: TGTGCCATCAGTGGGAATAGCGGGAGGAACGCAGATACGCAGTATTTT. Protein product: CAISGNSGRNADTQYF.

The chain employs TRBV6-5 and TRBJ2-5, with D perhaps assigned TRBD1 or TRBD2 (5 bases each). The CDR3 covers 13 residues. V lost 2 bases and J 4 bases, leaving 8 bases between the germline ends. The germline gives CDR1 MNHEY, CDR2 SVGAGI. The CDR3 here is CASSYEGTETQYF. CDR3 bases: TGTGCCAGCAGTTACGAGGGGACAGAGACCCAGTACTTC.

The CDR3 DNA follows: TGTGCCAGTAGTCCCCGCGGCTACGAGCAGTACTTC. This gives the protein CASSPRGYEQYF. This chain uses TRBV19 with TRBJ2-7, with no clear D. Germline V gene data show CDR1 as LNHDA and CDR2 as SQIVND (reference sequence). The CDR3 loop spans 12 amino acids. V was pared by 5 bases and J by 3 bases, with 8 bases between.

The chain recombines TRBV2 with TRBJ2-1; TRBD2 agrees at 9 bases. The J segment lost 2 bases and the V segment lost 3 bases, leaving 11 bases of the junction unmatched. Germline V gene data show CDR1 as SNHLY and CDR2 as FYNNEI. CDR3 length equals 18 residues. The CDR3 is CASSEGGLAQIPYNEQFF. DNA of the CDR3: TGTGCCAGCAGTGAGGGCGGACTAGCGCAAATCCCCTACAATGAGCAGTTCTTC.

The chain couples TRBV5-4 to TRBJ2-1; D may be TRBD1 (6 bases). The CDR3 sequence is 13 residues long. V lost 3 bases to trimming and J lost 10 bases, with 14 bases between them. Germline V lookup: CDR1 SGHNT, CDR2 YYREEE (reference sequence). CDR3 residues: CASSWGRVPEQFF. CDR3 nucleotide sequence: TGTGCCAGCAGCTGGGGGCGCGTCCCGGAGCAGTTCTTC. Together with reference TRBV5-4 and TRBJ2-1, the CDR3 gives the full variable domain: ETGVTQSPTHLIKTRGQQVTLRCSSQSGHNTVSWYQQALGQGPQFIFQYYREEENGRGNFPPRFSGLQFPNYSSELNVNALELDDSALYLCASSWGRVPEQFFGPGTRLTVL.

J is TRBJ2-7 and V is TRBV10-3; D gene ambiguous. This CDR3 contains 11 residues. V was cut by 6 bases and J by 5 bases, with 8 bases left in between. The germline V gene has CDR1 ENHRY and CDR2 SYGVKD. The CDR3: CAISDPHEQYF. The CDR3 nucleotides read TGTGCCATCAGCGACCCACACGAGCAGTACTTC.

The rearrangement joins TRBV23-1 to TRBJ1-1; 8 bases are shared with TRBD1. TRBV23-1 is assigned to the ORF class and has an uncertain function. CDR3 length: 20 amino acids. Unmatched junction bases numbered 16, after V lost 1 base and J lost 0 bases. The CDR3 region has the DNA TGCGCCAGCAGTCAATTTTTGGATAAGGACAGGGAGGAGGTGAACACTGAAGCTTTCTTT. It translates to CASSQFLDKDREEVNTEAFF.

This chain connects TRBV7-9 to TRBJ1-6; D is perhaps TRBD1 (5 bases). CDR1 is SEHNR and CDR2 is FQNEAQ in the germline V gene (reference sequence). This CDR3 spans 16 amino acids. V lost 0 bases to trimming and J lost 6 bases, with 12 bases between them. CDR3 nucleotides: TGTGCCAGCAGCTTAGCGGGAGGGGCCCTTAATTCACCCCTCCACTTT. Protein: CASSLAGGALNSPLHF.

The CDR3 bases are TGTGCCAGCAGCTCCCACGCCGGACAGGGGCCCGATAATGAAAAACTGTTTTTT. As protein: CASSSHAGQGPDNEKLFF. The V gene is TRBV9, the J gene TRBJ1-4, with 9 nucleotides matching TRBD1. The CDR3 runs to 18 residues. Germline lookup yields CDR1 SGDLS and CDR2 YYNGEE. The V and J ends lost 4 bases and 4 bases, in that order; junction bases with no gene match: 14.

Here the CDR3 reads CASSSPLSGNTIYF. The CDR3 DNA is TGTGCCAGCAGCTCGCCTCTCTCTGGAAACACCATATATTTT. J is TRBJ1-3 and V is TRBV12-3 or TRBV12-4; D remains unclear. Trimming took 6 bases from V and 0 from J, leaving 9 bases between them. CDR3 length: 14 residues.

This CDR3 reads CASSIRQEVDTEAFF. Here the CDR3 DNA reads TGTGCCAGTAGTATTCGGCAGGAGGTGGACACTGAAGCTTTCTTT. The J gene is TRBJ1-1, the V gene TRBV19; no definite D call. Germline V gives CDR1 LNHDA, CDR2 SQIVND (reference sequence). V lost 3 bases, J lost 3 bases, and 14 bases lay in between. The CDR3 runs 15 residues. The full variable domain, completed using reference TRBV19 and TRBJ1-1, is DGGITQSPKYLFRKEGQNVTLSCEQNLNHDAMYWYRQDPGQGLRLIYYSQIVNDFQKGDIAEGYSVSREKKESFPLTVTSAQKNPTAFYLCASSIRQEVDTEAFFGQGTRLTVV.

The chain is built from TRBV19 and TRBJ2-1; D is undetermined. The CDR3 loop spans 13 amino acids. Germline values: CDR1 LNHDA, CDR2 SQIVND (reference sequence). V lost 5 bases, J lost 5 bases, and 10 bases lay in between. The chain's CDR3 is CASSPAPDNEQFF. The CDR3 coding sequence is TGTGCCAGTAGTCCAGCGCCCGACAATGAGCAGTTCTTC.

This sequence joins TRBV5-6 and TRBJ1-1; no definite D call. The CDR3 runs 14 residues. V lost 0 bases to trimming and J lost 6 bases, with 12 bases between them. CDR1 is SGHDT, CDR2 YYEEEE, per germline. Here the CDR3 DNA reads TGTGCCAGCAGCTTGGGCCTGCTCAACGCTGAAGCTTTCTTT. It codes for CASSLGLLNAEAFF. Filled out from reference TRBV5-6 and TRBJ1-1, the complete variable domain reads DAGVTQSPTHLIKTRGQQVTLRCSPKSGHDTVSWYQQALGQGPQFIFQYYEEEERQRGNFPDRFSGHQFPNYSSELNVNALLLGDSALYLCASSLGLLNAEAFFGQGTRLTVV.

This rearrangement joins TRBV7-6 to TRBJ2-5; TRBD2 agrees at 9 bases. Germline V gene lookup returns CDR1 SGHVS and CDR2 FNYEAQ. V shed 5 bases and J 1 base; nucleotides not matched to a gene: 8. CDR3 length: 16 residues. The CDR3 DNA reads as TGTGCCAGCAGCCCCCTGGAGACTAGCGGCCAAGAGACCCAGTACTTC. It translates to CASSPLETSGQETQYF.

This chain uses TRBV12-3 or TRBV12-4 with TRBJ2-7; D perhaps matches TRBD1 (6 bases). V was shortened by 7 bases and J by 2 bases, with 12 bases between the two germline ends. CDR3 size: 13 residues. The CDR3 loop reads CASKTGRAYEQYF. The CDR3 DNA is TGTGCCAGCAAGACAGGCCGCGCCTACGAGCAGTACTTC.

This clonotype was counted between two and nine times. As DNA, the CDR3 is TGTGCCAGCAGCTCCGGGACAGGGACCTACGAGCAGTACTTC. Translation gives CASSSGTGTYEQYF. J is TRBJ2-7 and V is TRBV7-9, with 9 bases fitting TRBD1. Trimming at V came to 4 bases and at J to 2 bases, leaving 3 bases not matched to a gene. Germline CDR1 reads SEHNR; CDR2 reads FQNEAQ (reference sequence). The CDR3 has 14 residues.

The J gene is TRBJ2-2, the V gene TRBV30, with D possibly being TRBD1 (6 bases). V lost 5 bases to trimming and J lost 2 bases, with 15 bases between them. CDR3 size: 15 residues. CDR1 is GTSNPN and CDR2 is SVGIG in the germline V gene (reference sequence). The CDR3 nucleotides read TGTGCCTGGTGTGAAGGGACAATCAACACCGGGGAGCTGTTTTTT. It encodes CAWCEGTINTGELFF.

The chain combines TRBV6-1 with TRBJ2-7, with D possibly matching TRBD1 (6 bases). The V gene lost 1 base and the J gene lost 6 bases, with 16 bases spanning the gap. Germline V lookup: CDR1 MNHNS, CDR2 SASEGT. CDR3 length: 15 amino acids. CDR3 residues: CASSEVETGYLEQYF. In nucleotides, the CDR3 is TGTGCCAGCAGTGAAGTCGAGACAGGTTATCTCGAGCAGTACTTC.

The gene calls are TRBV28 and TRBJ1-1; D gene uncertain. The V end lost 3 bases, the J end lost 1 base, and 9 bases lay between the germline ends. The CDR3 loop spans 14 amino acids. CDR1 and CDR2 from the germline V gene are MDHEN and SYDVKM. DNA for the CDR3: TGTGCCAGCAGTTTCGGAGGGTGGAACACTGAAGCTTTCTTT. Translated, it gives CASSFGGWNTEAFF.

The rearrangement links TRBV28 to TRBJ1-2, with 8 bases identical to TRBD1. Germline loops: CDR1 MDHEN, CDR2 SYDVKM. The CDR3 has 14 amino acids. The V segment lost 5 bases and the J segment 7 bases; nucleotides outside the gene matches: 9. The CDR3 is CASSLPGQVRGYTF. CDR3 DNA: TGTGCCAGCAGTCTTCCGGGACAGGTCCGTGGCTACACCTTC.

The chain has TRBV9 and TRBJ2-1, with a tentative D call TRBD2 (6 bases). This CDR3 comprises 15 residues. Trimming removed 3 bases from V and 0 bases from J, with 10 bases in between. Germline V gene lookup returns CDR1 SGDLS and CDR2 YYNGEE. CDR3 DNA sequence: TGTGCCAGCAGCGCCGGGACTTCCTCCTACAATGAGCAGTTCTTC. It is translated as CASSAGTSSYNEQFF.

This chain joins TRBV11-2 and TRBJ1-2, with D possibly matching TRBD1 (5 bases). Germline V gene data show CDR1 as SGHAT and CDR2 as FQNNGV. The length of the CDR3 is 13 residues. Trimming removed 6 bases at V and 4 bases at J, with 12 bases between. CDR3: CASSGDLLYGYTF. CDR3 nucleotide sequence: TGTGCCAGCAGTGGGGACCTCCTCTATGGCTACACCTTC.

The chain uses TRBV6-5 and TRBJ2-1; 8 positions match TRBD2. Germline CDR1 MNHEY, CDR2 SVGAGI. The V gene end was trimmed by 1 base and the J gene end by 0 bases; junction bases not matched to a gene: 11. This CDR3 region has 19 residues. In DNA form, the CDR3 reads TGTGCCAGCAGTTACTTTAGCGGGGCGAATGGGGTCTCCTACAATGAGCAGTTCTTC. As protein: CASSYFSGANGVSYNEQFF.

This chain joins TRBV5-1 and TRBJ1-1; D is perhaps TRBD1 (5 bases). In germline, CDR1 is SGHRS, CDR2 YFSETQ. This CDR3 is built from 15 residues. The V end lost 0 bases, the J end lost 2 bases, and 11 bases lay between the germline ends. CDR3 residues: CASSLVGTGNTEAFF. In nucleotides, the CDR3 is TGCGCCAGCAGCTTGGTAGGGACGGGAAACACTGAAGCTTTCTTT.